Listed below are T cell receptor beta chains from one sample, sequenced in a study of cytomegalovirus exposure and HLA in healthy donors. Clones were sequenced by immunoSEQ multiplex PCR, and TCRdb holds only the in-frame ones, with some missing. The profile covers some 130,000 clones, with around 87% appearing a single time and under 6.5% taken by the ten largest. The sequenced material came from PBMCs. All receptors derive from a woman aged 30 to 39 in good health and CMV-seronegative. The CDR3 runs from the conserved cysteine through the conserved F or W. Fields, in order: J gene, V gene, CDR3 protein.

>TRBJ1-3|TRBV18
CASSPNRGPGNTIYF
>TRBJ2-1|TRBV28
CASTYGQLDNEQFF
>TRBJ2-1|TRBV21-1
CASSTSWHEQFF
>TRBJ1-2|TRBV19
CATSQDPGGYTF
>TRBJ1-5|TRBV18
CASAPERGAAVDQPQHF
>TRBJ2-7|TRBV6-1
CASSESLAGGPTLYEQYF
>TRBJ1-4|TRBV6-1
CASSALGRGRGEKLFF
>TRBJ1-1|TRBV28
CASSPGHLEPAGTEAFF
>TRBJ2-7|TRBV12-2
CASRLALLGLAVKSSYEQYF
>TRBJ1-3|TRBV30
CAWGTEHSGNTIYF
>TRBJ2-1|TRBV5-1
CASSFPRDYSYNEQFF
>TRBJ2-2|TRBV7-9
CASSRSGTGELFF
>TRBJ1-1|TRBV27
CASSLPSPEAFF
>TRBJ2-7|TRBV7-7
CASSPGTSGYQEQYF
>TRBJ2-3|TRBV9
CASSTGRGRTDTQYF
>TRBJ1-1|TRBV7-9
CSSSFEYRLDEAFF
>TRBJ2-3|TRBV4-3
CASSQGRREVDTQYF
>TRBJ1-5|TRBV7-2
CASSLGYGGYNQPQHF
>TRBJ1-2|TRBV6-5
CASRPGQGAGGYTF
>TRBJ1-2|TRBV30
CAWTLPPRSVYTF
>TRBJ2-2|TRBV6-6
CASSSQQGNTGELFF
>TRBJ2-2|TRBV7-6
CASSLWTSGTNTGELFF
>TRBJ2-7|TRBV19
CASRGQGTYEQYF
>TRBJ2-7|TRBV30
CAGRREGVDEQYF
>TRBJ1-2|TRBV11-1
CASSSGQGSHYGYTF
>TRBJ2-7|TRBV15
CATSRSPGQRSSEQYF
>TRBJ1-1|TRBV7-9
CASSLPLGQGSAGAFF
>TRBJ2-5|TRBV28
CASSSRSASWETQYF
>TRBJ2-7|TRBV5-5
CASSLGTSPSGGEQYF
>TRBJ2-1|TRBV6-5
CAAKTSGYNEQFF
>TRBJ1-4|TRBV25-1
CASSDRSGSATNEKLFF
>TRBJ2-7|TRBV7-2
CASSSSGADYEQYF
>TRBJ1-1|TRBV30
CAWSVTGARGSTEAFF
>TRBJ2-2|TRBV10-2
CASSEPSGLNTGELFF
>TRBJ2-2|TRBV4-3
CASSPGRTGGMAGELFF